This record looks at one T cell receptor (beta chain) sequence and its context. The antigen is not known. The data originate from a study of CD8+CD57+ T cells in acquired aplastic anemia. Study conclusions and caveats: Patients and controls had CD8+ Simpson's diversity values that were not significantly distinct. Some 31 sequences, all CD8+ CDR3, were shared between patients and controls.

For sequencing, patients were chosen who had shown expansion of CD8+CD57+ cells by flow cytometry. Patients uniformly had severe acquired aplastic anemia. The blood sampling took place in patients who had so far received no therapy. TCR beta VDJ combinations and CDR3 sequences were profiled from genomic DNA. TCRdb passed the reads through MiXCR, listing each CDR3 protein once. In the table there are about 150,000 distinct CDR3 sequences, around half of which are singletons. The CDR3 has 14 residues. Trimming cost V 6 bases and J 7 bases; bases outside gene matches: 6. Looked up from germline, CDR1 is MNHNS and CDR2 is SASEGT.

The origin of this receptor is a human donor with aplastic anemia. This chain links TRBV6-1 with TRBJ2-2; 9 nucleotides match TRBD1. The source material was sorted CD4+, CD8+, or CD8+CD57+ T cells (not recorded which) from PBMCs. The CDR3 DNA sequence: TGTGCCAGCAGGACGGGACAGGGCCACGGGGAGCTGTTTTTT. Translation: CASRTGQGHGELFF.